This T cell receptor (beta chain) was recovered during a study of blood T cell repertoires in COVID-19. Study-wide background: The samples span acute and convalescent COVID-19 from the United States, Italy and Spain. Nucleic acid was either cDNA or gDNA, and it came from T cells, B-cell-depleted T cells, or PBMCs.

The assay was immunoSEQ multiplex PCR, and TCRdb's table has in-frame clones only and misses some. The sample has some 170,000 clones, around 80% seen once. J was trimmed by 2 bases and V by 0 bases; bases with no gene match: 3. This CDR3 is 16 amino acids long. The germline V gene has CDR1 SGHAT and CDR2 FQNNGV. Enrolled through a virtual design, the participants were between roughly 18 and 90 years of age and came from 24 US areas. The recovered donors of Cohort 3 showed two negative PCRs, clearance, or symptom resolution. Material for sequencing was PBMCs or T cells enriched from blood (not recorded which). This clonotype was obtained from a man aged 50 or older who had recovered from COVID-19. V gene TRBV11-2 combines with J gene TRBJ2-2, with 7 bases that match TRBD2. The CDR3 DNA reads TGTGCCAGCAGCTTAGATCGCGGGGGAAACACCGGGGAGCTGTTTTTT. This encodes CASSLDRGGNTGELFF.